These 8 T cell receptor beta chains share one sample of origin, sequenced in a study of beta chain features in type 1 diabetes. Whole-study results and caveats: Type 1 diabetes patients had TCRB CDR3s that were shorter (moderately but significantly so) in all four CD4+ subsets.

These receptors have no known antigen. All of the isolated RNA was reverse transcribed, so expressed TCRB transcripts were sequenced. The repertoire was sequenced with immunoSEQ multiplex PCR; TCRdb's copy has only in-frame clones and lacks some. Of 130,000 or so clones in the sample, 17% were seen once. The material sequenced was central memory CD4+ T cells from blood. These receptors originate from a man in his late teens or twenties with type 1 diabetes.

Details on this clone: A far larger clone lies a single base away; this is likely a read error. The identical CDR3 is also encoded by other nucleotide sequences in the sample. This chain joins TRBV7-2 and TRBJ1-5; no clear D gene. Trimming removed 5 bases from V and 8 bases from J, with 13 bases in between. CDR1 is SGHTA, CDR2 FQGNSA, per germline. The CDR3 loop spans 13 amino acids. CDR3 loop: CASSPRPGEPQHF. CDR3 in DNA: TGTGCCAGCAGCCCCCGGCCTGGGGAGCCCCAGCATTTT.

This clone was picked up a small number of times. The V call is TRBV6-5, the J call TRBJ2-1, with D possibly being TRBD1 (6 bases). Trimming cost V 11 bases and J 10 bases, with 18 bases left between them. Germline assignment: CDR1 MNHEY and CDR2 SVGAGI. The CDR3 runs 12 residues. In DNA form, the CDR3 reads TGTGCCGGGGGCCCCGGGGCAGGGGAGCAGTTCTTC. Its protein product is CAGGPGAGEQFF.

The chain links TRBV20-1 to TRBJ2-1; D remains ambiguous. The germline gives CDR1 DFQATT, CDR2 SNEGSKA (reference sequence). This CDR3 has 11 amino acids. Trimming stripped 3 bases from V and 9 bases from J, with 9 bases between. The CDR3 is CSARPDSEQFF. CDR3 DNA: TGCAGTGCTAGGCCCGATTCTGAGCAGTTCTTC.

The chain links TRBV5-1 to TRBJ2-5; D uncertain. CDR3 length: 13 amino acids. Germline values: CDR1 SGHRS, CDR2 YFSETQ. Trimming pared 4 bases from V and 5 bases from J, leaving 12 bases between. The CDR3 is CASSPLVSETQYF. In DNA form, the CDR3 reads TGCGCCAGCAGCCCCCTGGTCAGCGAGACCCAGTACTTC.

The V call is TRBV2, the J call TRBJ1-1, with D maybe TRBD1 (5 bases). The CDR3 loop spans 13 amino acids. Germline V gene sequence: CDR1 SNHLY, CDR2 FYNNEI. V lost 6 bases and J 3 bases, leaving 11 bases between the germline ends. CDR3 bases: TGTGCCAGCAGCCCGGACACATACACTGAAGCTTTCTTT. Encoded protein: CASSPDTYTEAFF.

The gene calls are TRBV7-2 and TRBJ2-7, with D maybe TRBD2 (6 bases). Trimming left V 8 bases short and J 0 bases short, with 17 bases between. The CDR3 contains 15 residues. Germline V gene data show CDR1 as SGHTA and CDR2 as FQGNSA. The DNA for the CDR3 is TGTGCCAGCGGGAAGGACTACACGAGCTCCTACGAGCAGTACTTC. It is translated as CASGKDYTSSYEQYF. Full variable domain (remainder filled in from reference TRBV7-2 and TRBJ2-7): GAGVSQSPSNKVTEKGKDVELRCDPISGHTALYWYRQSLGQGLEFLIYFQGNSAPDKSGLPSDRFSAERTGGSVSTLTIQRTQQEDSAVYLCASGKDYTSSYEQYFGPGTRLTVT.

J is TRBJ1-2 and V is TRBV29-1; D uncertain. The CDR3 is made up of 13 amino acids. Trimming removed 5 bases at V and 2 bases at J, with 12 bases between. The germline V gene encodes CDR1 SQVTM and CDR2 ANQGSEA. CDR3 protein: CSVRTQLNYGYTF. The CDR3 DNA sequence: TGCAGCGTTCGAACACAGCTGAACTATGGCTACACCTTC.

This clone was seen repeatedly, ten times or more. The chain has TRBV5-1 and TRBJ2-3; D remains ambiguous. The CDR3 consists of 13 residues. Germline loops: CDR1 SGHRS, CDR2 YFSETQ. V was shortened by 0 bases and J by 6 bases, with 8 bases between the two germline ends. The CDR3 here is CASSLGPEDTQYF. CDR3 bases: TGCGCCAGCAGCTTGGGACCGGAGGATACGCAGTATTTT.